One sample yielded the 7 T cell receptor beta chains listed below, sequenced in a study of cytomegalovirus exposure and HLA in healthy donors. Primers: 60 Vbeta forward and 13 Jbeta reverse. TCRdb's copy holds only in-frame clones and misses some; the assay was immunoSEQ multiplex PCR. The data hold 150,000 to 200,000 clones, with around 84% observed a single time. Sequenced: PBMCs. The source is a man aged 40-50 years in good health and CMV-seropositive.

This clone came up once. The gene calls are TRBV4-1 and TRBJ2-7, with TRBD1 identical over 8 bases. Germline V gene sequence: CDR1 MGHRA, CDR2 YSYEKL. The CDR3 covers 14 residues. Germline trimming cut 3 bases from V and 2 bases from J; bases unmatched to any gene: 3. CDR3 amino acids: CASSHDRGPYEQYF. The CDR3 coding sequence is TGCGCCAGCAGCCACGACAGGGGACCCTACGAGCAGTACTTC.

This clone was seen once. The V gene is TRBV10-2, the J gene TRBJ1-1, with TRBD1 matching over 9 bases. J lost 0 bases, V lost 8 bases, and 13 bases had no gene match. CDR3 length equals 17 residues. CDR1 is WSHSY and CDR2 is SAAADI in the germline V gene. This chain's CDR3 is CASGDGQGIPLNTEAFF. The DNA of the CDR3 is TGCGCCAGCGGGGATGGACAGGGGATCCCACTGAACACTGAAGCTTTCTTT.

The CDR3 sequence: CASSPTNGFKETQYF. Written as DNA, the CDR3 is TGTGCCAGCAGCCCTACGAACGGGTTCAAAGAGACCCAGTACTTC. The chain is built from TRBV7-2 and TRBJ2-5, with D unclear. The germline CDR1 and CDR2 sequences are SGHTA and FQGNSA. The V end was cut by 5 bases, the J end by 3 bases, with 16 bases between. The CDR3 length is 15 residues.

The chain combines TRBV6-1 with TRBJ2-5; 7 nucleotides align to TRBD1. The germline CDR1 and CDR2 sequences are MNHNS and SASEGT. This CDR3 contains 14 residues. The junction had 9 bases not matched to a gene; V was cut back by 7 bases and J by 4 bases. The CDR3 DNA reads TGTGCCAGCATCGGGGACAGCTGGGGAGAGACCCAGTACTTC. Translation gives CASIGDSWGETQYF.

The chain has TRBV6-5 and TRBJ2-1, with 8 bases that match TRBD2. V dropped 6 bases and J dropped 8; count of bases not matched to a gene: 12. This CDR3 region has 15 residues. CDR1 and CDR2 from the germline V gene are MNHEY and SVGAGI. The CDR3 sequence: CASSRVGSGKDEQFF. The DNA of the CDR3 is TGTGCCAGCAGCCGGGTGGGTAGCGGGAAGGATGAGCAGTTCTTC.

As concerns this clone: One junction end does not reproduce the germline sequence, and a read error may be involved. The chain uses TRBV9 and TRBJ2-7; 10 bases agree with TRBD2. The CDR3 has 16 residues. CDR1 is SGDLS, CDR2 YYNGEE, per germline. The CDR3 coding sequence is TGTGCCAGCAGCCCAGGGGCTAGCGGGAGACCGGGGGAGCAGCACTTC. This gives the protein CASSPGASGRPGEQHF.

The gene calls are TRBV14 and TRBJ2-7; D not resolved. The CDR3 is made up of 18 amino acids. V lost 0 bases to trimming and J lost 0 bases, with 18 bases between them. The V gene's germline CDR1 is SGHDN and CDR2 FVKESK. CDR3 in amino acids: CASSQDKIKGYSSYEQYF. In nucleotides, the CDR3 is TGTGCCAGCAGCCAAGACAAGATCAAAGGTTACAGCTCCTACGAGCAGTACTTC.